This T cell receptor (beta chain) was recorded in a study of PD-L1 blockade in urothelial cancer. Profiling relied on immunoSEQ multiplex PCR, and the TCRdb table lists in-frame clones only, not all of them. Altogether more than 60,000 clones are present, 88% being singletons, with the ten largest covering approximately 10%. Described time point: peripheral blood 6 weeks after treatment start. The sample was PBMCs, taken around atezolizumab (anti-PD-L1) treatment. The TCR comes from a man aged 60 to 75 with urothelial cancer.

The CDR3 region is CASSSSPSGRSYNEQFF. CDR3 DNA sequence: TGCGCCAGCAGCTCCTCCCCTAGCGGGAGGTCCTACAATGAGCAGTTCTTC. The V and J genes are TRBV5-1 and TRBJ2-1; 11 nucleotides agree with TRBD2. CDR1 is SGHRS, CDR2 YFSETQ, per germline. The CDR3 contains 17 residues. The V and J ends lost 3 bases and 1 base, in that order; junction bases with no gene match: 6.